The 14 T cell receptor beta chains below were found in one sample sequenced in a study of cytomegalovirus exposure and HLA in healthy donors. This PCR relied on a set of 60 Vbeta primers and 13 Jbeta primers. Assay: immunoSEQ multiplex PCR; the TCRdb copy retains only in-frame clones and omits some. The table records about 97,000 clones, around 82% of them present only once. The sequencing input was PBMCs. The source of these receptors is a man aged 35 to 55 in good health and CMV-seropositive.

The rearrangement uses TRBV4-1 and TRBJ2-3, with TRBD2 matching 9 bases. V shed 0 bases and J 2 bases; nucleotides not matched to a gene: 9. Per germline, CDR1 MGHRA and CDR2 YSYEKL. CDR3 size: 18 residues. The CDR3: CASSQDWGLAGITDTQYF. In DNA form, the CDR3 reads TGCGCCAGCAGCCAAGATTGGGGGCTAGCGGGAATCACAGATACGCAGTATTTT.

This clone has more than one count but fewer than ten. V and J are TRBV7-9 and TRBJ1-4; 9 bases align to TRBD1. Losses at the gene ends were 5 bases for V and 7 bases for J; bases not matched to a gene: 20. Germline CDR1 SEHNR, CDR2 FQNEAQ (reference sequence). The CDR3 consists of 19 residues. The CDR3 nucleotides read TGTGCCAGCAGCCAACAAAAACGGGGAAAAACAGGGGGCGTTGAAAAACTGTTTTTT. Translation gives CASSQQKRGKTGGVEKLFF. Full variable domain (remainder filled in from reference TRBV7-9 and TRBJ1-4): DTGVSQNPRHKITKRGQNVTFRCDPISEHNRLYWYRQTLGQGPEFLTYFQNEAQLEKSRLLSDRFSAERPKGSFSTLEIQRTEQGDSAMYLCASSQQKRGKTGGVEKLFFGSGTQLSVL.

The gene calls are TRBV28 and TRBJ2-4, with TRBD2 matching 13 bases. From germline, CDR1 is MDHEN and CDR2 SYDVKM. V trimming: 5 bases; J trimming: 1 base; junction bases outside the gene matches: 11. This CDR3 is 19 amino acids long. The CDR3 reads CASSPGLAGVRGAKNIQYF. Written as DNA, the CDR3 is TGTGCCAGCAGTCCCGGACTAGCGGGAGTAAGGGGGGCCAAAAACATTCAGTACTTC. Full variable domain (rest looked up from reference TRBV28 and TRBJ2-4): DVKVTQSSRYLVKRTGEKVFLECVQDMDHENMFWYRQDPGLGLRLIYFSYDVKMKEKGDIPEGYSVSREKKERFSLILESASTNQTSMYLCASSPGLAGVRGAKNIQYFGAGTRLSVL.

This clone was found once. The chain recombines TRBV13 with TRBJ2-7, with 8 positions matching TRBD1. V was pared by 4 bases and J by 5 bases, with 10 bases of the junction left unmatched. Per germline, CDR1 PRHDT and CDR2 FYEKMQ (reference sequence). The CDR3 totals 15 residues. The CDR3 DNA reads as TGTGCCAGCAGCTCGCGTAGGACAGGGAGTAACGAGCAGTACTTC. Protein: CASSSRRTGSNEQYF.

The rearrangement joins TRBV20-1 to TRBJ2-1, with no clear D. The V gene lost 6 bases and the J gene lost 12 bases, with 12 bases spanning the gap. Germline V gene sequence: CDR1 DFQATT, CDR2 SNEGSKA (reference sequence). The CDR3 is 10 residues long. The CDR3 bases are TGCAGTGCGACAAACATAGGGCAGTTCTTC. It codes for CSATNIGQFF.

In this sample, this clone turned up a few times. This chain links TRBV6-1 with TRBJ2-7, with 9 positions matching TRBD1. Germline V gives CDR1 MNHNS, CDR2 SASEGT. With 6 bases clipped from V and 8 bases from J, the junction kept 14 bases outside the gene matches. This CDR3 comprises 15 residues. In nucleotides, the CDR3 is TGTGCCAGCAGGGACACAGGGGGCGGCGGTGGGAAGCAGTACTTC. This gives the protein CASRDTGGGGGKQYF.

The rearrangement uses TRBV5-1 and TRBJ1-1, with 7 bases matching TRBD1. Germline loops: CDR1 SGHRS, CDR2 YFSETQ. V shed 4 bases, J shed 5 bases, and the junction held 11 bases outside the gene matches. CDR3 length: 15 amino acids. CDR3 amino acids: CASSTNRGVGTEAFF. CDR3 sequence (DNA): TGCGCCAGCAGCACGAACAGGGGAGTGGGGACTGAAGCTTTCTTT.

CDR3 amino acids: CASSQVPPTSAPGAQYF. The CDR3 coding sequence is TGCGCCAGCAGCCAAGTCCCACCGACTAGCGCGCCCGGGGCCCAGTACTTC. The J gene is TRBJ2-5, the V gene TRBV4-1, with 8 bases aligning to TRBD2. The V and J ends lost 1 base and 9 bases, in that order; junction bases with no gene match: 16. The CDR3 is 17 residues long. Germline V gene data show CDR1 as MGHRA and CDR2 as YSYEKL.

The chain links TRBV10-3 to TRBJ2-7; TRBD2 agrees at 16 bases. The CDR3 has 17 amino acids. Germline CDR1 and CDR2: ENHRY and SYGVKD. The V segment lost 2 bases and the J segment 4 bases; nucleotides outside the gene matches: 5. The CDR3 DNA reads as TGTGCCATCAGTGAGCCGGGACTAGCGGGGGGGAGGTACGAGCAGTACTTC. Encoded protein: CAISEPGLAGGRYEQYF.

The chain couples TRBV5-1 to TRBJ2-5, with 12 bases lining up with TRBD2. This CDR3 is built from 15 residues. In germline, CDR1 is SGHRS, CDR2 YFSETQ. J lost 2 bases, V lost 5 bases, and 4 bases had no gene match. CDR3 nucleotide sequence: TGCGCCAGCAGGTGGGGACTAGCGGGTCAAGAGACCCAGTACTTC. This sequence encodes CASRWGLAGQETQYF.

The chain joins TRBV4-1 to TRBJ2-7; D not resolved. Trimming cost V 0 bases and J 0 bases, with 6 bases left between them. The CDR3 is 14 amino acids. Germline CDR1 and CDR2: MGHRA and YSYEKL. CDR3 region: CASSQDLVSYEQYF. Here the CDR3 DNA reads TGCGCCAGCAGCCAAGATCTTGTCTCCTACGAGCAGTACTTC.

Concerning this clone itself: Germline is not matched at one junction end, which may reflect a read error. The V call is TRBV5-1, the J call TRBJ1-3; D ambiguous. This CDR3 is built from 15 residues. The germline gives CDR1 SGHRS, CDR2 YFSETQ. CDR3 residues: CVSNSDGGSGNTIYF. CDR3 in DNA: TGCGTCAGCAACTCCGACGGAGGGTCTGGAAACACCATATATTTT. Supplemented by reference TRBV5-1 and TRBJ1-3, the full variable domain reads KAGVTQTPRYLIKTRGQQVTLSCSPISGHRSVSWYQQTPGQGLQFLFEYFSETQRNKGNFPGRFSGRQFSNSRSEMNVSTLELGDSALYLCVSNSDGGSGNTIYFGEGSWLTVV.

This rearrangement joins TRBV18 to TRBJ2-3; the match to TRBD2 covers 14 bases. The CDR3 spans 17 residues. Losses at the gene ends were 4 bases for V and 4 bases for J; bases not matched to a gene: 7. The V gene's germline CDR1 is KGHSH and CDR2 LQKENI. The CDR3 spells CASSLTTSGRGADTQYF. CDR3 bases: TGTGCCAGCTCACTAACGACTAGCGGGAGGGGCGCAGATACGCAGTATTTT.

The chain joins TRBV5-1 to TRBJ2-3; 9 positions match TRBD1. The V segment lost 3 bases and the J segment 1 base; nucleotides outside the gene matches: 12. CDR1 is SGHRS and CDR2 is YFSETQ in the germline V gene. The CDR3 runs to 18 residues. The CDR3 region is CASSYKPLTGGGTDTQYF. DNA of the CDR3: TGCGCCAGCAGCTATAAACCTCTTACAGGGGGCGGCACAGATACGCAGTATTTT.